This T cell receptor (beta chain) appears in the sequencing data of a study of T cells after yellow fever vaccination. The overall study: In the case of low-cell-number fractions, SMART-Seq v4 Ultra Low Input was used for preparation. General observations from the study: FACS-sorted repertoires could contain abundant clonotypes contaminating from the bulk population.

This clonotype was seen many times. No antigen is known for it. There are 13 residues in the CDR3. Germline V gene data show CDR1 as SNHLY and CDR2 as FYNNEI. Trimming took off 5 bases at V and 4 bases at J, with 11 bases between the two ends. In making TCR cDNA, 5'RACE template switching added a universal primer site and UMIs to it. TCRdb independently ran MiXCR on the 5' RACE reads; one entry per CDR3 protein. The sample shows a few hundred thousand distinct CDR3 sequences, roughly 4.3% of them seen only once. V gene TRBV2 combines with J gene TRBJ1-1, with D possibly matching TRBD1 (6 bases). Sample: PBMCs, taken 5 days after the yellow fever booster vaccination. This TCR was sampled from a man younger than 30 who received the YFV17D yellow fever vaccine. CDR3: CASSPQGSTEAFF. The CDR3 DNA reads as TGTGCCAGCAGTCCGCAGGGGAGCACTGAAGCTTTCTTT.